Sequencing of this TCR beta chain was carried out in a study of blood T cells in healthy people across ages. Study results and caveats: Long-lived donors carried more naive CD4+ cells and greater diversity than aged donors.

About this clonotype itself: Its specificity is not known.

It was with a sample-barcoded 5' primer and a J-beta primer mix that a second PCR of roughly 7 to 12 cycles was run. Unique molecular identifiers of 12 random nucleotides labeled each cDNA. TCRdb fed the 5' RACE reads into MiXCR, producing one record per CDR3 protein. Here the sample spans roughly 1,500,000 distinct CDR3 sequences, about 31% being singletons. The CDR3 spans 16 residues. V lost 0 bases to trimming and J lost 6 bases, with 18 bases between them. Germline loops: CDR1 ENHRY, CDR2 SYGVKD. The chain couples TRBV10-3 to TRBJ2-7; possible D gene TRBD1, 5 bases. The sequence was obtained from a woman in her twenties or thirties in good health. Input material: blood. CDR3 coding DNA: TGTGCCATCAGTGAGTCAGGGGCGGTACCCGGTAGCGAGCAGTACTTC. Translated, it gives CAISESGAVPGSEQYF.